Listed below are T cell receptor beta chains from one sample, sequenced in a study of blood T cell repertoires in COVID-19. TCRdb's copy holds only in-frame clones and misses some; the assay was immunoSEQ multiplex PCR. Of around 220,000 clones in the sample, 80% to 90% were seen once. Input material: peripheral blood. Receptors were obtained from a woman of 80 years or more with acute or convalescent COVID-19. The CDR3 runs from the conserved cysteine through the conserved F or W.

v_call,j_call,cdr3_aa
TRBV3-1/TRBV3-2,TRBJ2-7,CASSQGVAGSYEQYF
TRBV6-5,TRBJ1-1,CASSYSGGGNGGAFF
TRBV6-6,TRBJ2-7,CASRPPGQGTYEQYF
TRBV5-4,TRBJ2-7,CASSFDSYEQYF
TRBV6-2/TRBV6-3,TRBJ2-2,CASSILAGGTGELFF
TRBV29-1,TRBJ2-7,CSVEVGGGEQYF
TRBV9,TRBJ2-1,CASSTPGLAGGEQFF
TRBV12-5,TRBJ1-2,CASGPASTGFDGYTF
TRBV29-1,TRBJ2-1,CSTSLAGPYNEQFF
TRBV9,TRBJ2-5,CASSVTGEETQYF
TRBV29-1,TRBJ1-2,CSVEVGGGYTF
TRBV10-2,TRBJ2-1,CASSESGVKLF
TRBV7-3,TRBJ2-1,CASSLDPSLAGGRNEQFF
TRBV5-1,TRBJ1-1,CASSLGAGGNTEAFF
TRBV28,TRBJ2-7,CASSSQGAQLSPIAYEQYF
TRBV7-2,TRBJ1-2,CASSLPRRGYTF
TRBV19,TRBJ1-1,CASSPTGTGGKAFF
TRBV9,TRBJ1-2,CASSVGTGYDGYTF
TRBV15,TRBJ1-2,CATSRFGRGLNYGYTF
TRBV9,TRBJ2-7,CASSSPGGYEQYF
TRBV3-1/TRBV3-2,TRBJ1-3,CASSQTGDSGNTIYF
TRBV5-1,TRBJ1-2,CASSLEGMGSGYTF
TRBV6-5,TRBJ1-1,CASSRSVSGAREAFF
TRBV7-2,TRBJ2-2,CASSLIPSGSGELFF
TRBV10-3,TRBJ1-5,CAISDYNQPQHF
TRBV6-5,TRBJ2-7,CASSYSGRAYEQYF
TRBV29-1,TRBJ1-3,CSGGQGSGNTIYF
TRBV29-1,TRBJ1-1,CSVVNTPNTEAFF
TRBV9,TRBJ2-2,CASSVGGAGAGELFF
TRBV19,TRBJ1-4,CASSDTGSPNEKLFF
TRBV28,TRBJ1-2,CASSLKLSYGYTF
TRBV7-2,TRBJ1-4,CASSPGRQTNEKLFF
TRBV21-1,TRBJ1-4,CASNSTGQDSKGDNEKLFF
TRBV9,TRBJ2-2,CASSVTLAGTGELFF
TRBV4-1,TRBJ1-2,CASSQGQDPRGYTF
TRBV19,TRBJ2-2,CASSRTSGSGELFF
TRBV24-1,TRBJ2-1,CATSDVTSGGADEQFF
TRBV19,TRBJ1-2,CASSIADRDVYGYTF
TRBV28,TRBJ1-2,CASSFRVSYGYTF
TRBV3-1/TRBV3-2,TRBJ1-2,CASSQDRHGFGGYTF
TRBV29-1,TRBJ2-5,CSLRGTSGSEETQYF
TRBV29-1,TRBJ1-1,CSVEVTDSEAFF
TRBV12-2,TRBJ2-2,CASRLRQETGELFF
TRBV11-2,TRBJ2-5,CASSFTGKETQYF
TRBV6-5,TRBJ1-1,CATGGYTEAFF